This T cell receptor beta chain was profiled in a study of blood T cells in healthy people across ages. CDR1 is MDHEN, CDR2 SYDVKM, per germline. The CDR3 totals 13 residues. Trimming left V 3 bases short and J 14 bases short, with 18 bases between. Then a second PCR, running roughly 7 to 12 cycles, was carried out with a sample-barcoded 5' primer and a J-beta primer mix. Every cDNA molecule bore a tag from a template-switch adaptor containing 12 random nucleotides. Per-sample output comprised a minimum of 2.5 million paired-end reads containing CDR3. TCRdb reprocessed the 5' RACE reads with MiXCR, giving one entry per CDR3 protein. The sample lists roughly 1.6 million distinct CDR3 sequences; about 31% were seen once. Every participating donor contributed 8 to 10 milliliters of peripheral blood through a draw.

The sequenced material came from blood. The TCR originated in a woman in her twenties or thirties in good health. The chain carries TRBV28 and TRBJ2-3; D possibly matches TRBD1 or TRBD2 (5 bases each). The CDR3 DNA is TGTGCCAGCAGTTTTGGCCCCCTAGCTGGGGGGTATTTT. The encoded protein is CASSFGPLAGGYF.